A single sample is the source of the 6 T cell receptor beta chains below, sequenced in a study of cytomegalovirus exposure and HLA in healthy donors. A multiplex PCR was run with 60 Vbeta primers and 13 Jbeta primers. Data came from immunoSEQ multiplex PCR; TCRdb stores just in-frame clones and leaves some out. Here the sample spans approximately 76,000 clones, around 80% being singletons. Sequenced input: PBMCs. Source of these receptors: a man aged 25-45 years in good health and CMV-seronegative.

The chain employs TRBV28 and TRBJ2-7; no firm D call. CDR3 size: 14 residues. Trimming shortened V by 4 bases and J by 3 bases, and 13 bases separated the two germline ends. Germline values: CDR1 MDHEN, CDR2 SYDVKM. The CDR3 region is CASSSRSTIYEQYF. The CDR3 DNA follows: TGTGCCAGCAGTTCCCGCAGTACCATCTACGAGCAGTACTTC. Supplemented by reference TRBV28 and TRBJ2-7, the full variable domain reads DVKVTQSSRYLVKRTGEKVFLECVQDMDHENMFWYRQDPGLGLRLIYFSYDVKMKEKGDIPEGYSVSREKKERFSLILESASTNQTSMYLCASSSRSTIYEQYFGPGTRLTVT.

V gene TRBV27 combines with J gene TRBJ1-1; D uncertain. The CDR3 totals 12 residues. The V gene lost 3 bases and the J gene lost 6 bases, with 8 bases spanning the gap. Germline V lookup: CDR1 MNHEY, CDR2 SMNVEV (reference sequence). CDR3 sequence: CASSFSSPEAFF. CDR3 DNA: TGTGCCAGCAGTTTTTCTTCCCCTGAAGCTTTCTTT.

V is TRBV4-2 and J is TRBJ2-3, with 7 nucleotides matching TRBD1. J gave up 1 base and V 2 bases, and 9 bases lay outside the gene matches. The germline V gene has CDR1 LGHNA and CDR2 YNFKEQ. The CDR3 spans 17 residues. CDR3 sequence: CASSQSVTGTGTDTQYF. In DNA form, the CDR3 reads TGTGCCAGCAGCCAATCTGTTACCGGGACAGGCACAGATACGCAGTATTTT.

In regard to this clone: A junction boundary mismatches the germline segment, possibly from a read error. This chain joins TRBV6-6 and TRBJ1-2, with unresolved D. Germline CDR1 reads MNHNY; CDR2 reads SVGAGI (reference sequence). The CDR3 sequence is 11 residues long. This CDR3 reads CASSYADFKAF. The CDR3 bases are TGTGCCAGCAGTTACGCAGACTTTAAGGCCTTC.

This rearrangement joins TRBV7-2 to TRBJ2-3; the D gene is possibly TRBD2 (5 bases). Germline CDR1 SGHTA, CDR2 FQGNSA. Trimming pared 1 base from V and 0 bases from J, leaving 11 bases between. The CDR3 is 16 amino acids. The CDR3 region is CASSLGFGGSTDTQYF. The CDR3 DNA reads as TGTGCCAGCAGCTTAGGATTTGGCGGGAGCACAGATACGCAGTATTTT.

The chain couples TRBV5-4 to TRBJ1-1; D gene ambiguous. The CDR3 extends over 16 amino acids. CDR1 SGHNT and CDR2 YYREEE come from the germline V gene (reference sequence). Trimming took off 1 base at V and 3 bases at J, with 16 bases between the two ends. The CDR3 loop reads CASSLWAHHPDTEAFF. In nucleotides, the CDR3 is TGTGCCAGCAGCTTGTGGGCCCACCACCCGGACACTGAAGCTTTCTTT. Together with reference TRBV5-4 and TRBJ1-1, the CDR3 gives the full variable domain: ETGVTQSPTHLIKTRGQQVTLRCSSQSGHNTVSWYQQALGQGPQFIFQYYREEENGRGNFPPRFSGLQFPNYSSELNVNALELDDSALYLCASSLWAHHPDTEAFFGQGTRLTVV.